Below, one T cell receptor beta chain is given with its context. This record belongs to a study of blood T cell repertoires in COVID-19. The protocol was immunoSEQ multiplex PCR, while the TCRdb copy is restricted to in-frame clones and leaves out a portion. The sample has approximately 220,000 clones; roughly 89% are singletons. After removal of 6 bases from V and 7 bases from J, the junction contained 10 bases not matched to a gene. This CDR3 comprises 16 residues. In germline, CDR1 is SGHTA, CDR2 FQGNSA. The specimen sequenced was PBMCs or T cells enriched from blood (not recorded which). The source of this sequence is a woman in her 30s with acute COVID-19. V is TRBV7-2 and J is TRBJ2-5; 14 bases are shared with TRBD2. The CDR3 loop reads CASSAATSGGAATQYF. The CDR3 coding sequence is TGTGCCAGCAGTGCCGCGACTAGCGGGGGGGCGGCGACCCAGTACTTC.